These 5 T cell receptor beta chains share one sample of origin, sequenced in a study of spatial heterogeneity in lung cancer. TCRdb fed the 5' RACE reads into MiXCR, producing one record per CDR3 protein. This table has 85 to 110 distinct CDR3 sequences, about 30% appearing once. The time point here: blood at routine non-recurrence follow-up after resection. Sample: PBMCs, taken at follow-up. The source is a male donor with early-stage non-small cell lung cancer.

Turning to this clonotype: Because this beta chain is a stray read in a library intended to capture alpha chains, its abundance should not be given much weight. The gene calls are TRBV10-3 and TRBJ1-1; no definite D call. V dropped 1 base and J dropped 1 base, with 7 bases sitting between them. The CDR3 has 14 amino acids. Germline CDR1 reads ENHRY; CDR2 reads SYGVKD. CDR3 bases: TGTGCCATCAGTGAGTTGATCGGGAACACTGAAGCTTTCTTT. Translation gives CAISELIGNTEAFF.

A single count supports this clonotype. Because the library targeted alpha chains, this beta chain is an off-target read whose size means little. The chain employs TRBV4-2 and TRBJ2-2; tentative D call: TRBD1 (6 bases). Trimming removed 4 bases from V and 1 base from J, with 10 bases in between. CDR1 is LGHNA, CDR2 YNFKEQ, per germline. The CDR3 extends over 15 amino acids. The CDR3 DNA follows: TGTGCCAGCAGCCCAGTGACAGGGAACACCGGGGAGCTGTTTTTT. Translated, it gives CASSPVTGNTGELFF.

About this clonotype itself: Within a library made for alpha chains, this beta chain is off target, and its count is uninformative. The V call is TRBV28, the J call TRBJ2-7; 10 nucleotides match TRBD2. V was pared by 5 bases and J by 3 bases, with 7 bases of the junction left unmatched. This CDR3 spans 15 amino acids. From germline, CDR1 is MDHEN and CDR2 SYDVKM. The CDR3 loop reads CASSTPSGGYYEQYF. In nucleotides, the CDR3 is TGTGCCAGCAGTACCCCTAGCGGGGGATACTACGAGCAGTACTTC.

This clonotype was counted only a few times. This beta chain slipped into a library made for alpha chains as a stray read, so its size is not meaningful. The J gene is TRBJ2-7, the V gene TRBV6-5; TRBD1 agrees at 10 bases. This CDR3 region has 15 residues. J lost 6 bases, V lost 5 bases, and 10 bases had no gene match. Germline CDR1 MNHEY, CDR2 SVGAGI. The CDR3 nucleotides read TGTGCCAGCAGTGCGGGACAGGGGATTATAAGCGAGCAGTACTTC. Protein: CASSAGQGIISEQYF.

Notes on this clonotype: This beta chain represents an off-target read in a library built for alpha chains; its size is of limited meaning. V usage is TRBV18 and J usage is TRBJ2-2; D is tentatively TRBD1 or TRBD2 (5 bases each). Deletions cut 6 bases from V and 2 bases from J, with 16 bases between. The CDR3 is 16 residues long. The germline gives CDR1 KGHSH, CDR2 LQKENI. Here the CDR3 DNA reads TGTGCCAGCTCCGGGACCGGCTACGATAACACCGGGGAGCTGTTTTTT. This codes for CASSGTGYDNTGELFF.